This T cell receptor (beta chain) derives from a study of molecular identifiers for immune sequencing clone quantification. Study-wide findings and caveats: Barcode collisions between identical TCR molecules could shrink estimates of highly expanded clone sizes.

Bulk TCR libraries used previously described methods and listed TCR primers. A single record per CDR3 protein comes from TCRdb applying MiXCR to the PCR reads. The table lists about 510,000 distinct CDR3 sequences, about 26% of them singletons. This clonotype was counted many times. The antigen is undetermined. V shed 0 bases and J shed 2 bases, with 8 bases lying between them. The CDR3 totals 14 residues. Germline assignment: CDR1 SQVTM and CDR2 ANQGSEA. Naive CD8 libraries used about 17,000 to 1,000,000 sorted cells and 10%, 30% or 50% RNA. The receptor comes from a human donor in good health. Some libraries in this study had Jurkat cell RNA spiked in. This chain joins TRBV29-1 and TRBJ1-5; D gene unclear. Sequenced material: naive CD8+ T cells from blood, with Jurkat cell RNA spiked in. Regarding subset: FACS-sorted CD8+CD4-CCR7+CD45RA+ naive T cells. CDR3 nucleotide sequence: TGCAGCGTTGAAGATCCCGGTGGCAATCAGCCCCAGCATTTT. Translation gives CSVEDPGGNQPQHF.